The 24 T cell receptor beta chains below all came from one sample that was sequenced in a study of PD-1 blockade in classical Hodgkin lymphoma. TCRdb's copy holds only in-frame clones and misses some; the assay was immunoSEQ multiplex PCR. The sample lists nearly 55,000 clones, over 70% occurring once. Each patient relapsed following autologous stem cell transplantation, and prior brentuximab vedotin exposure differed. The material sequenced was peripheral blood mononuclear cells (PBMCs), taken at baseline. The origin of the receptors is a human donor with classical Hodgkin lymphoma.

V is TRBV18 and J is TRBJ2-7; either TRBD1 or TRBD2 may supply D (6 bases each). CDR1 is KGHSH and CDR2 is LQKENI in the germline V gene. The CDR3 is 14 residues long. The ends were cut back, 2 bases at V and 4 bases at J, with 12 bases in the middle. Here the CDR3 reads CASSPRGDPYEQYF. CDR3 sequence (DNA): TGTGCCAGCTCACCAAGGGGGGATCCATACGAGCAGTACTTC.

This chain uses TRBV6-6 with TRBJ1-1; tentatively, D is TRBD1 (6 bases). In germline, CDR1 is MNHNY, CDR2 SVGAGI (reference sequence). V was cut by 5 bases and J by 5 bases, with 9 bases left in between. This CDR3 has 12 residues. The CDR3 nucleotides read TGTGCCAGCAGTAGGGGGAATACTGAAGCTTTCTTT. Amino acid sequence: CASSRGNTEAFF.

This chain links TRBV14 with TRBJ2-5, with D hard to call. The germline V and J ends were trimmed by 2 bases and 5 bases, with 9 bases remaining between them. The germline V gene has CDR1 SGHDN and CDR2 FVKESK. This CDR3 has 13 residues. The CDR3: CASSQKQWETQYF. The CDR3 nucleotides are TGTGCCAGCAGCCAAAAGCAGTGGGAGACCCAGTACTTC.

The CDR3 spells CASSRTGGELFSGNTIYF. In DNA form, the CDR3 reads TGTGCCAGCAGCCGTACCGGAGGAGAGCTATTCTCTGGAAACACCATATATTTT. This chain connects TRBV7-9 to TRBJ1-3; D is undetermined. CDR3 length: 18 residues. The germline V gene has CDR1 SEHNR and CDR2 FQNEAQ (reference sequence). V lost 5 bases, J lost 0 bases, and 20 bases lay in between.

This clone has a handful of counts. The CDR3 DNA follows: TGTGCCAGCAGTGACGGGACAGGGGGCTCTGGGGCCAACGTCCTGACTTTC. Translating gives CASSDGTGGSGANVLTF. The chain has TRBV6-4 and TRBJ2-6; 11 nucleotides agree with TRBD1. The CDR3 has 17 residues. In germline, CDR1 is MRHNA, CDR2 SNTAGT. V lost 2 bases and J lost 0; bases outside the gene matches: 0.

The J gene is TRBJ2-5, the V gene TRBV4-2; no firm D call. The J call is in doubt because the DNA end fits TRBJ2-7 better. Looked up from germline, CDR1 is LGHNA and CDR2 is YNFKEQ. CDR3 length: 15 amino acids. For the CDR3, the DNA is TGTGCCAGCAGCCAAGGGTGGACCGCGGTCTACGAGCAGTACTTC. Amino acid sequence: CASSQGWTAVYEQYF.

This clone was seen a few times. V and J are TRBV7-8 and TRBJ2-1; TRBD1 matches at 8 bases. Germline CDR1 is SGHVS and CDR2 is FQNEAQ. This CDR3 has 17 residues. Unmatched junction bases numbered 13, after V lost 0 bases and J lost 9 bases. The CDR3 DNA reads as TGTGCCAGCAGCTTAGCCCCGACAGGGGCCGCCCACGGTGAGCAGTTCTTC. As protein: CASSLAPTGAAHGEQFF.

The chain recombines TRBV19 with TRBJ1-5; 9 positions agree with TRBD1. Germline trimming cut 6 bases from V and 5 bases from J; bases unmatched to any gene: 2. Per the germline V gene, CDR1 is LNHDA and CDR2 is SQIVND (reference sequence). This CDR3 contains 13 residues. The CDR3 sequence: CASRWDRDQPQHF. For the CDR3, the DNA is TGTGCCAGTAGGTGGGACAGGGATCAGCCCCAGCATTTT. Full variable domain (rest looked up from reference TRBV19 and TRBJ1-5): DGGITQSPKYLFRKEGQNVTLSCEQNLNHDAMYWYRQDPGQGLRLIYYSQIVNDFQKGDIAEGYSVSREKKESFPLTVTSAQKNPTAFYLCASRWDRDQPQHFGDGTRLSIL.

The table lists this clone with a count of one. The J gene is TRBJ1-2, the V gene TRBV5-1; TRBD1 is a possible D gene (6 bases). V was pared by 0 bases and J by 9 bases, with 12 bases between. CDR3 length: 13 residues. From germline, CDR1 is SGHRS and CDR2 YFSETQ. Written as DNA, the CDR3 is TGCGCCAGCAGCTTGGTAGGTCAGGGGAGCTACACCTTC. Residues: CASSLVGQGSYTF. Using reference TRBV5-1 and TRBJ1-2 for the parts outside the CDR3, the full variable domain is KAGVTQTPRYLIKTRGQQVTLSCSPISGHRSVSWYQQTPGQGLQFLFEYFSETQRNKGNFPGRFSGRQFSNSRSEMNVSTLELGDSALYLCASSLVGQGSYTFGSGTRLTVV.

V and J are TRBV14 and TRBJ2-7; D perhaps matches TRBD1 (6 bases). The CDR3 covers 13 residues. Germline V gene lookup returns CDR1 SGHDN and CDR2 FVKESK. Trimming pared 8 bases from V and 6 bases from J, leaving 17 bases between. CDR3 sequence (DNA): TGTGCCAGCTCCAGGGGTTTGGGTCGCGAGCAGTACGTC. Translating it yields CASSRGLGREQYV.

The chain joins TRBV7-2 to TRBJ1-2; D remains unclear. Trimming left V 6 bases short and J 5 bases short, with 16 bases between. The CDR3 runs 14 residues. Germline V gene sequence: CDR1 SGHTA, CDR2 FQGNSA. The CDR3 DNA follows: TGTGCCAGCAGTCCGTCCAGAGAGGTTTATGGCTACACCTTC. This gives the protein CASSPSREVYGYTF. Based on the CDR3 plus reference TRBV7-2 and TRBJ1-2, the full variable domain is GAGVSQSPSNKVTEKGKDVELRCDPISGHTALYWYRQSLGQGLEFLIYFQGNSAPDKSGLPSDRFSAERTGGSVSTLTIQRTQQEDSAVYLCASSPSREVYGYTFGSGTRLTVV.

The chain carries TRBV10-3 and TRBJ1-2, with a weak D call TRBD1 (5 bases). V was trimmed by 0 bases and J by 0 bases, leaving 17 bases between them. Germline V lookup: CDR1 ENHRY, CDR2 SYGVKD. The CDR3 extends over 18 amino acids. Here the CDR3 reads CAISESRTGNSANYGYTF. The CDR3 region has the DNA TGTGCCATCAGTGAGTCGAGAACAGGCAACTCAGCTAACTATGGCTACACCTTC.

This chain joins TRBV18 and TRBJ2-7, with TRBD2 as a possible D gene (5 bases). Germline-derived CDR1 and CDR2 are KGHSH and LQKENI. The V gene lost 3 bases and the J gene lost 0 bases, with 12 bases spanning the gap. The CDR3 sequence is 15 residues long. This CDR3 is CASSPAEASSYEQYF. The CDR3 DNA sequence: TGTGCCAGCTCACCGGCGGAGGCGAGCTCCTACGAGCAGTACTTC.

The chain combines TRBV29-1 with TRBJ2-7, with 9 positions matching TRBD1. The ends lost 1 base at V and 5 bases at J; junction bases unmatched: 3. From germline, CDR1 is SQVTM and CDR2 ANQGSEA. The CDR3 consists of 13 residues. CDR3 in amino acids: CSVEARTGDEQYF. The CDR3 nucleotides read TGCAGCGTTGAAGCTCGGACAGGGGACGAGCAGTACTTC.

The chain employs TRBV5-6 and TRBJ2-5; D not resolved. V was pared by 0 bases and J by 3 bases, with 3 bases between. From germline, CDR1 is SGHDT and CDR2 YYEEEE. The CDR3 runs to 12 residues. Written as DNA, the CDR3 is TGTGCCAGCAGCTTGGCTAAAGAGACCCAGTACTTC. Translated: CASSLAKETQYF.

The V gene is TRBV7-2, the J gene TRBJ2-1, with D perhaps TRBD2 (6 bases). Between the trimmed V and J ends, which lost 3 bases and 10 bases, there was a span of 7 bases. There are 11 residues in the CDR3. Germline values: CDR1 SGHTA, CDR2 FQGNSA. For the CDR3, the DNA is TGTGCCAGCAGCTTGGGGAGGGAGCAGTTCTTC. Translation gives CASSLGREQFF.

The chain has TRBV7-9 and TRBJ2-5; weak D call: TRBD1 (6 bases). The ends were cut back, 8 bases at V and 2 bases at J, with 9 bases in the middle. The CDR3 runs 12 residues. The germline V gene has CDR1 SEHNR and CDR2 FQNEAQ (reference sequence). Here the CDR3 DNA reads TGTGCCAGCGGTAGGGGGCAAGAGACCCAGTACTTC. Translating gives CASGRGQETQYF. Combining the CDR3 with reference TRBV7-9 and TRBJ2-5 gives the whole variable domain DTGVSQNPRHKITKRGQNVTFRCDPISEHNRLYWYRQTLGQGPEFLTYFQNEAQLEKSRLLSDRFSAERPKGSFSTLEIQRTEQGDSAMYLCASGRGQETQYFGPGTRLLVL.

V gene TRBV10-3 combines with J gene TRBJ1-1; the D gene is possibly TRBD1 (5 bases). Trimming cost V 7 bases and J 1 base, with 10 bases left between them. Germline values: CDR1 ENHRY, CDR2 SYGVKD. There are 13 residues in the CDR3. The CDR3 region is CAINPGRNTEAFF. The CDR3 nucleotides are TGTGCCATCAATCCGGGACGGAACACTGAAGCTTTCTTT.

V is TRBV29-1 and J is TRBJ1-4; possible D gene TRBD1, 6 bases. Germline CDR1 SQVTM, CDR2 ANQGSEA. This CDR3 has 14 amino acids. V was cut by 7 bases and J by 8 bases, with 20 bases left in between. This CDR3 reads CSAITGLFGEKLFF. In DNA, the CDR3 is TGCAGCGCAATTACAGGGCTCTTTGGGGAAAAACTGTTTTTT.

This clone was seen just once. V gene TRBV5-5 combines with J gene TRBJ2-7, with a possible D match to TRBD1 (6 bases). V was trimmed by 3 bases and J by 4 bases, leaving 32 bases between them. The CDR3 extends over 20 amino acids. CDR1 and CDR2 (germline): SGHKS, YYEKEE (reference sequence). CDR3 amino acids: CASSSENGQRLVRNPYEQYF. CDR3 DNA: TGTGCCAGCAGCTCGGAAAACGGACAGCGACTCGTCCGGAATCCTTACGAGCAGTACTTC. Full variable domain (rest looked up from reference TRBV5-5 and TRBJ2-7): DAGVTQSPTHLIKTRGQQVTLRCSPISGHKSVSWYQQVLGQGPQFIFQYYEKEERGRGNFPDRFSARQFPNYSSELNVNALLLGDSALYLCASSSENGQRLVRNPYEQYFGPGTRLTVT.

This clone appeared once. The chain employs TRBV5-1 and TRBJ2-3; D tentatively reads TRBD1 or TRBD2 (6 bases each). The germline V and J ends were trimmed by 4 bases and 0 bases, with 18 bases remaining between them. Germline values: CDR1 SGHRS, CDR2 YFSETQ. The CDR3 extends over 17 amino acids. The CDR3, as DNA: TGCGCCAGCAGCCCGTCTGTAGGGGGGCCTAGCACAGATACGCAGTATTTT. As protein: CASSPSVGGPSTDTQYF.

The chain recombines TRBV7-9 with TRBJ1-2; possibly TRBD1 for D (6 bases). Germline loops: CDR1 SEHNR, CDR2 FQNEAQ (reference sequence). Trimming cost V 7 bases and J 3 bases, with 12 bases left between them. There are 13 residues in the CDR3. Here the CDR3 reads CASTMGADYGYTF. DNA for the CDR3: TGTGCCAGCACTATGGGGGCAGACTATGGCTACACCTTC.

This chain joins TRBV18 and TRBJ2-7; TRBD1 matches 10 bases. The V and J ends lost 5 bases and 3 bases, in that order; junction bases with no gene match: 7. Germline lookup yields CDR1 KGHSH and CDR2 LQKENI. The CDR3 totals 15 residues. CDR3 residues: CASSARDRGDYEQYF. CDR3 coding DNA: TGTGCCAGCTCAGCCCGGGACAGGGGAGACTACGAGCAGTACTTC.

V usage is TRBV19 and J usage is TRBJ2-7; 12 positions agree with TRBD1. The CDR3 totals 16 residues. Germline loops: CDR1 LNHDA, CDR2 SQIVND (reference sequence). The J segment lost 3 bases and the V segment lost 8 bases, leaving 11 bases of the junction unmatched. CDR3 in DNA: TGTGCCAGTGCTCGAACCGGGACAGGGGGCCTCTACGAGCAGTACTTC. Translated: CASARTGTGGLYEQYF. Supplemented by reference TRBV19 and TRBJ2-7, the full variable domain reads DGGITQSPKYLFRKEGQNVTLSCEQNLNHDAMYWYRQDPGQGLRLIYYSQIVNDFQKGDIAEGYSVSREKKESFPLTVTSAQKNPTAFYLCASARTGTGGLYEQYFGPGTRLTVT.